A selection of T cell receptor beta chains follows, all from one sample in a study of neurological immune-mediated disorders. TCRdb fed the 5' RACE reads into MiXCR, producing one record per CDR3 protein. The profile shows some 57,000 distinct CDR3 sequences, roughly 3.5% of them singletons. The sample consisted of PBMCs. The receptors shown here come from a woman aged 60 to 75 with multiple sclerosis. Both conserved end residues are part of each CDR3. A D gene is named only where the DNA matches it firmly. Where a row states a size, it is once, few, many or the class of an expanded clone; other rows omit it.

d_gene | abundance | j_gene | len | v_gene | CDR3nt | CDR3aa
. | . | TRBJ1-6 | 14 | TRBV29-1 | TGCAGCGTTCGCTACGGCAGGGATTATTCACACCTCCACTTT | CSVRYGRDYSHLHF
. | many | TRBJ1-1 | 15 | TRBV5-1 | TGCGCCAGCAGCTTTTCTCGGGCCGGAAACACTGAAGCTTTCTTT | CASSFSRAGNTEAFF
TRBD2 | many | TRBJ2-7 | 13 | TRBV12-3/TRBV12-4 | TGTGCCAGCAGATCCGGGGACTACTACGAGCAGTACTTC | CASRSGDYYEQYF
. | many | TRBJ2-5 | 13 | TRBV20-1 | TGCAGTGTGGCGCGGCGGGACCAAGAGACCCAGTACTTC | CSVARRDQETQYF
. | many | TRBJ1-4 | 15 | TRBV9 | TGTGCCAGCAGCACCGAGTGGGGGCAAGGAGAAAAACTGTTTTTT | CASSTEWGQGEKLFF
. | many | TRBJ1-1 | 13 | TRBV7-8 | TGTGCCAGCAGCTTAGGGGCGCGCACTGAAGCTTTCTTT | CASSLGARTEAFF
. | . | TRBJ1-4 | 15 | TRBV7-6 | TGTGCCAGCAGCCTCACCGGGAATTCTTATGAAAAACTGTTTTTT | CASSLTGNSYEKLFF
TRBD1 | many | TRBJ1-2 | 16 | TRBV28 | TGTGCCAGCAGTGTCGTTTACAGGGGCCCCTACTATGGCTACACCTTC | CASSVVYRGPYYGYTF
. | many | TRBJ2-5 | 13 | TRBV5-1 | TGCGCCAGCAGCCAGACAGTTCCAGAGACCCAGTACTTC | CASSQTVPETQYF
. | few | TRBJ1-6 | 14 | TRBV28 | TGTGCCAGCACCCCCCCGGGTGATAATTCAACCCTCAACTTT | CASTPPGDNSTLNF
. | many | TRBJ1-5 | 18 | TRBV4-1 | TGCGCCAGCAGCCAAGCTCCAGGCCTACTACGGGACAATCAGCCCCAGCATTTT | CASSQAPGLLRDNQPQHF
. | many | TRBJ2-7 | 15 | TRBV20-1 | TGCAGTGCTAGAGATTCTCGCGGCTTCTCCTACGAGCAGTACTTC | CSARDSRGFSYEQYF
TRBD2 | many | TRBJ2-1 | 15 | TRBV20-1 | TGCAGTGCTAGGAAACCAGCGGGGGGGGACAATGAGCAGTTCTTC | CSARKPAGGDNEQFF
. | many | TRBJ2-3 | 15 | TRBV5-1 | TGCGCCAGCAGCTATGAGGGACTCACGGCAGATACGCAGTATTTT | CASSYEGLTADTQYF
TRBD2 | many | TRBJ2-7 | 15 | TRBV29-1 | TGCAGCGTTGTGGTAGCGGGGGGATCTTCCTACGAGCAGTACTTC | CSVVVAGGSSYEQYF
. | many | TRBJ2-1 | 15 | TRBV6-5 | TGTGCCAGCAGTTACGAACAGGGACGCTACAATGAGCAGTTCTTC | CASSYEQGRYNEQFF
. | many | TRBJ1-2 | 15 | TRBV6-5 | TGTGCCAGCAGTAACCAAACATGGGGGTTAGGTGGCTACACCTTC | CASSNQTWGLGGYTF
. | many | TRBJ2-7 | 13 | TRBV12-3/TRBV12-4 | TGTGCCAGCAGCTCAACGACCCTTTCCGAGCAGTACTTC | CASSSTTLSEQYF
. | many | TRBJ2-3 | 15 | TRBV10-3 | TGTGCCATCAGCGCCGGCGGCGGAATCACAGATACGCAGTATTTT | CAISAGGGITDTQYF
. | many | TRBJ1-3 | 14 | TRBV5-1 | TGCGCCAGCAGCTTAGACGTGAGAGGAAACACCATATATTTT | CASSLDVRGNTIYF
. | . | TRBJ1-1 | 14 | TRBV3-1 | TGTGCCAGCAGCCAAGTGAAGGTGAACACTGAAGCTTTCTTT | CASSQVKVNTEAFF
. | many | TRBJ2-5 | 13 | TRBV3-1 | TGTGCCAGCAGCCAAGGACGGAAAGAGACCCAGTACTTC | CASSQGRKETQYF
TRBD2 | many | TRBJ2-1 | 17 | TRBV9 | TGTGCCAGCAGCGTAGCGTTAGCGGGAGGGTTCGTCGATGAGCAGTTCTTC | CASSVALAGGFVDEQFF
. | many | TRBJ1-3 | 14 | TRBV29-1 | TGCAGCGCCTCAGGGTCGGATCTTGGGAACACCATATATTTT | CSASGSDLGNTIYF
. | . | TRBJ2-7 | 15 | TRBV4-3 | TGCGCCAGCAGCCAAGAAGTTTACAGGCAGGGCGAGCAGTACTTC | CASSQEVYRQGEQYF
TRBD1 | many | TRBJ1-3 | 16 | TRBV7-2 | TGTGCCAGCAGCTCCGGACAGGTGCTCTCTGGAAACACCATATATTTT | CASSSGQVLSGNTIYF
. | many | TRBJ2-5 | 12 | TRBV6-6 | TGTGCCAGCAGTTACCCATTAGAGACCCAGTACTTC | CASSYPLETQYF
TRBD1 | many | TRBJ1-5 | 15 | TRBV27 | TGTGCCAGCGGGACAGGCATTTATAGCAATCAGCCCCAGCATTTT | CASGTGIYSNQPQHF
. | many | TRBJ2-7 | 15 | TRBV12-3/TRBV12-4 | TGTGCCAGCAGTTCTCGACTAGTAAGCTATAACGAGCAGTACTTC | CASSSRLVSYNEQYF
TRBD1 | many | TRBJ1-5 | 14 | TRBV20-1 | TGCAGTGCCAGTACAGGGGGTGAAAGTAAGACCCAGAATTTT | CSASTGGESKTQNF
TRBD2 | . | TRBJ2-5 | 17 | TRBV7-9 | TGTGCCAGCAGCTTAGGAGGAAGGCTAGCGGGAGGAGAGACCCAGTACTTC | CASSLGGRLAGGETQYF
TRBD1 | . | TRBJ2-7 | 15 | TRBV6-5 | TGTGCCAGCAGCCAAACGGACAGGGGGTTTAACGAGCAGTACTTC | CASSQTDRGFNEQYF
. | . | TRBJ2-1 | 15 | TRBV12-3/TRBV12-4 | TGTGCCAGCACCCCCTTTACTAGCTCCTACAATGAGCAGTTCTTC | CASTPFTSSYNEQFF
. | many | TRBJ2-5 | 14 | TRBV12-3/TRBV12-4 | TGTGCCAGCAGTTCCCGCTCGGGAGTCGAGACCCAGTACTTC | CASSSRSGVETQYF
TRBD1 | many | TRBJ2-5 | 15 | TRBV9 | TGTGCCAGCAGCGCAGGACAGGGCCAGTCAGAGACCCAGTACTTC | CASSAGQGQSETQYF
. | many | TRBJ2-7 | 12 | TRBV3-1 | TGTGCCAGCAGCCAAGTGGTCAACGAGCAGTACTTC | CASSQVVNEQYF
. | many | TRBJ2-5 | 12 | TRBV20-1 | TGCAGTGCTAGTTGGGGTCCCGAGACCCAGTACTTC | CSASWGPETQYF
. | many | TRBJ2-7 | 15 | TRBV15 | TGTGCCACCAGCAGAGATCGGGTCCGCTCCTACGAGCAGTACTTC | CATSRDRVRSYEQYF
. | many | TRBJ1-4 | 13 | TRBV3-1 | TGTGCCAGCAGCCAAGATCTAGGCCGGGACAAAAATTTT | CASSQDLGRDKNF
. | many | TRBJ1-4 | 12 | TRBV12-3/TRBV12-4 | TGTGCCAGCAGTGAAACCTGGCGTGAACTGTTTTTT | CASSETWRELFF
. | many | TRBJ2-3 | 14 | TRBV12-3/TRBV12-4 | TGTGCCAGCAGTTTTTCCACTTGGACAGATACGCAGTATTTT | CASSFSTWTDTQYF
. | many | TRBJ1-6 | 13 | TRBV6-2/TRBV6-3 | TGTGCCAGCAGTTACGGGTGGAATTCACCCCTCCACTTT | CASSYGWNSPLHF
TRBD2 | many | TRBJ2-3 | 17 | TRBV9 | TGTGCCAGCAGCGTACGGCTTCTAGCGGGGCCCACAGATACGCAGTATTTT | CASSVRLLAGPTDTQYF
. | many | TRBJ2-5 | 14 | TRBV12-3/TRBV12-4 | TGTGCCAGCAGTTTAGGTCTGAACCAAGAGACCCAGTACTTC | CASSLGLNQETQYF
TRBD2 | many | TRBJ2-4 | 16 | TRBV5-6 | TGTGCCAGCCGTGCTCAGGGCGGGGGGGCCAAAAACATTCAGTACTTC | CASRAQGGGAKNIQYF
. | many | TRBJ2-7 | 12 | TRBV5-1 | TGCGCCAGCAGCTTAAAAGGGGCCGAGCAGTACTTC | CASSLKGAEQYF
. | many | TRBJ1-2 | 13 | TRBV7-9 | TGTGCCAGCGAATGGCGGGGAATGCATGGCTACACCTTC | CASEWRGMHGYTF
. | many | TRBJ2-3 | 12 | TRBV20-1 | TGCAGTGCTAGAGCCCCGGAAACTACGCAGTATTTT | CSARAPETTQYF
. | many | TRBJ2-7 | 14 | TRBV12-3/TRBV12-4 | TGTGCCAGCACGGGGCCAACGAACTCCTACGAGCAGTACTTC | CASTGPTNSYEQYF
TRBD1 | many | TRBJ2-1 | 16 | TRBV15 | TGTGCCACCAGCAGAGATGTTGCGACAGGGGTCAATGAGCAGTTCTTC | CATSRDVATGVNEQFF
. | . | TRBJ1-5 | 16 | TRBV12-3/TRBV12-4 | TGTGCCAGCAGCCGCACCGGGACACACCACGGGCAGCCCCAGCATTTT | CASSRTGTHHGQPQHF
. | many | TRBJ2-7 | 14 | TRBV5-1 | TGCGCCAGCAGCTTGGAAGGGTTTTCGGACGAGCAGTACTTC | CASSLEGFSDEQYF
. | many | TRBJ2-2 | 15 | TRBV4-2 | TGTGCCAGCAGCCAAGCACAGAGCAACACCGGGGAGCTGTTTTTT | CASSQAQSNTGELFF
TRBD2 | many | TRBJ2-3 | 16 | TRBV20-1 | TGCAGTGCTAGAGATTTCAGGATGGGGGGGTCCGCTACGCAGTATTTT | CSARDFRMGGSATQYF
TRBD2 | many | TRBJ2-3 | 16 | TRBV11-2 | TGTGCCAGCAGCTCCGGACTAGCGGGAACGGCAGATACGCAGTATTTT | CASSSGLAGTADTQYF
TRBD1 | many | TRBJ2-4 | 18 | TRBV28 | TGTGCCAGCAGTTTACCGGGATCAACAGGGGTAGCCAAAAACATTCAGTACTTC | CASSLPGSTGVAKNIQYF
. | many | TRBJ2-3 | 15 | TRBV20-1 | TGCAGTGTGGGGGGCGGGGGTACCGGGGCAGATACGCAGTATTTT | CSVGGGGTGADTQYF
. | many | TRBJ2-3 | 13 | TRBV2 | TGTGCCAGCGAGCAGGCGTCCACAGATACGCAGTATTTT | CASEQASTDTQYF
. | medium-sized | TRBJ2-7 | 15 | TRBV27 | TGTGCCAGCAGTTCCCTCAATAGTGGCATCTACGAGCAGTACTTC | CASSSLNSGIYEQYF
. | . | TRBJ2-7 | 12 | TRBV4-1 | TGCGACAGCAGCACGCAGGGCTACGAGCAGTACTTC | CDSSTQGYEQYF